This section outlines one T cell receptor beta chain sequence together with its context. Its cognate antigen has yet to be identified. Per-base qualities were not stored, and no clone one base away is much larger. Patients with a history of autoimmune disease or receiving systemic immunosuppression were excluded from the trial. In every dose cohort, peripheral blood was drawn for TCR sequencing at baseline, cycle 4 day 1, and cycle 7 day 1. The samples were taken from a phase I, first-in-human, multicenter, open-label dose-escalation trial of ivuxolimab. Adults with locally advanced or metastatic melanoma, renal cell carcinoma, hepatocellular carcinoma or head and neck squamous cell carcinoma were enrolled in the trial. Before TCR sequencing, CD4+ T cells and CD8+ T cells from peripheral blood were sorted into separate populations. These data come from a study of OX40 agonist ivuxolimab in advanced cancers. Concerning the study at large: Ivuxolimab was a fully human IgG2 agonistic monoclonal antibody targeting the costimulatory receptor OX40 (CD134). Intravenous ivuxolimab was administered to patients every 2 weeks at six dose levels: 0.01, 0.1, 0.3, 1.5, 3 and 10 mg/kg. Of the approximately 54 patients in dose escalation, approximately 20 had hepatocellular carcinoma, some 15 had melanoma, 9 had renal cell carcinoma and 9 had head and neck cancer. In the dose-escalation cohort, 82.7% of patients were male, and the mean age was approximately 60 years, with a range of roughly 20 to 80. Prior anti-PD-1, anti-PD-L1 or anti-CTLA-4 therapy was permitted, and checkpoint inhibitors had been received by around 39% of dose-escalation patients. Partial responses were achieved by three dose-escalation patients, of whom one had hepatocellular carcinoma and two had cutaneous melanoma. Peripheral TCRbeta sequencing was intended to test whether TCR sequence diversity was altered and clonal T-cell expansion was caused by ivuxolimab. The paper reports the monotherapy dose-escalation portion (N of about 51 patients) of the phase I ivuxolimab trial.

V and J are truncated by 3 bases and 0 bases respectively, leaving an intervening sequence of 6 bases. Counted from cysteine to phenylalanine, this CDR3 has 14 amino acids. CDR3 DNA only is kept here, 42 bases in frame from base 1. Via the germline V gene (reference sequence), CDR1 is LNHDA and CDR2 SQIVND. Genomic DNA was extracted from sorted cells for sequencing of the TCRbeta CDR3 region. The immunoSEQ Assay was used for sequencing of TCRbeta CDR3 regions. TCRdb stores this immuneACCESS table with in-frame sequences only. Part of the clones is absent; in the studies checked, under half of the shortfall reflects unresolved V genes, and no reason is known for the rest. In all, the sample holds 80,000 to 95,000 clones, and roughly 90% of those were seen once. Together, the top ten hold over 0.65% of the sample. Study-wide conclusions, independent of this receptor: In partial responders in the 0.1-3.0 mg/kg groups, normalized peripheral clonal expansion was found to be among the lowest, especially among CD8+ T cells. Low levels of normalized T-cell clonal expansion were also seen in some patients who did not respond. Which antigens the clonally expanded peripheral T cells were specific for was not determined. At doses of 0.1 to 3.0 mg/kg, clonal expansion of both CD4+ and CD8+ T cells in blood was seen between baseline and week 6. After ivuxolimab, more expanded clones were found on average in CD8+ T cells than in CD4+ T cells.

The receptor comes from an adult with an advanced solid tumor such as melanoma, head and neck, liver or kidney cancer. The rearranged segments are TRBV19 and TRBJ1-3; no D gene call is confident. This specimen was CD4+ or CD8+ T cells sorted from blood, taken in a trial of the OX40 agonist ivuxolimab. Here the CDR3 is given as CASSIASSGNTIYF. The DNA is as follows: TGTGCCAGTAGTATTGCAAGCTCTGGAAACACCATATATTTT.